Each of the 24 T cell receptor beta chains below was sequenced from the same sample in a study of T cell repertoires in cytomegalovirus infection. One entry per CDR3 protein results from TCRdb running MiXCR on the reads. The sample holds under 300,000 distinct CDR3 sequences, 9% to 15% seen once. The source material was PBMCs. These TCRs come from a human donor in good health (CMV status not recorded). Some clones in this sample may be carry-over from other donors' samples.

This clonotype was counted ten times or more. The chain carries TRBV29-1 and TRBJ2-3, with D perhaps given as TRBD1 or TRBD2 (5 bases each). Germline CDR1 and CDR2: SQVTM and ANQGSEA. Trimming left V 7 bases short and J 3 bases short, with 17 bases between. CDR3 length: 14 residues. In nucleotides, the CDR3 is TGCAGCGCCGCACGGGACCTTAGGACAGATACGCAGTATTTT. Protein product: CSAARDLRTDTQYF.

This clonotype has just a few counts. The chain has TRBV3-1 and TRBJ1-2, with D uncertain. V was trimmed by 0 bases and J by 6 bases, leaving 11 bases between them. This CDR3 is built from 14 residues. Germline CDR1 LGHDT, CDR2 YNNKEL (reference sequence). CDR3 DNA sequence: TGTGCCAGCAGCCAAGATCTGGGGAGGGATGGCTACACCTTC. Protein product: CASSQDLGRDGYTF.

This rearrangement joins TRBV24-1 to TRBJ2-7; 9 bases align to TRBD1. V was clipped by 4 bases and J by 3 bases; unmatched bases: 3. Germline V CDR1 and CDR2: KGHDR, SFDVKD. This CDR3 is 14 amino acids long. CDR3 sequence: CATSDADRGYEQYF. The CDR3 DNA is TGTGCCACCAGTGACGCGGACAGGGGCTACGAGCAGTACTTC.

The table lists this clonotype with many counts. The V and J genes are TRBV6-5 and TRBJ2-3; 7 nucleotides line up with TRBD2. The germline V gene encodes CDR1 MNHEY and CDR2 SVGAGI. V was pared by 6 bases and J by 4 bases, with 10 bases of the junction left unmatched. The CDR3 has 15 residues. The CDR3 loop reads CASRWGGRGADTQYF. CDR3 nucleotide sequence: TGTGCCAGCAGGTGGGGGGGACGGGGGGCAGATACGCAGTATTTT.

This clonotype occurred many times. The chain recombines TRBV7-2 with TRBJ1-2; 7 bases align to TRBD1. The V gene end was trimmed by 2 bases and the J gene end by 4 bases; junction bases not matched to a gene: 7. Germline CDR1 reads SGHTA; CDR2 reads FQGNSA. The CDR3 is made up of 15 amino acids. The CDR3, as DNA: TGTGCCAGCAGCTTAACAGGGGACCGCGGCTATGGCTACACCTTC. This sequence encodes CASSLTGDRGYGYTF.

J is TRBJ1-4 and V is TRBV29-1, with D possibly being TRBD1 (6 bases). CDR1 and CDR2 (germline): SQVTM, ANQGSEA. V lost 7 bases and J 3 bases, leaving 12 bases between the germline ends. The CDR3 totals 13 residues. The CDR3 nucleotides are TGCAGCGCCTTCGGGGGCTCTAATGAAAAACTGTTTTTT. Translation gives CSAFGGSNEKLFF.

This clonotype came up a few times. V usage is TRBV7-9 and J usage is TRBJ2-7; TRBD1 might be the D (6 bases). The length of the CDR3 is 16 residues. Trimming shortened V by 1 base and J by 2 bases, and 15 bases separated the two germline ends. Germline loops: CDR1 SEHNR, CDR2 FQNEAQ (reference sequence). Here the CDR3 DNA reads TGTGCCAGCAGCTTAGAAGGGGGAGCCCGTGCCTACGAGCAGTACTTC. The encoded protein is CASSLEGGARAYEQYF. Variable domain in full (rest from reference TRBV7-9 and TRBJ2-7): DTGVSQNPRHKITKRGQNVTFRCDPISEHNRLYWYRQTLGQGPEFLTYFQNEAQLEKSRLLSDRFSAERPKGSFSTLEIQRTEQGDSAMYLCASSLEGGARAYEQYFGPGTRLTVT.

This clonotype came up a few times. Here the CDR3 reads CASSFGAGAEDEQFF. CDR3 nucleotide sequence: TGTGCCAGCAGCTTTGGAGCGGGAGCGGAGGATGAGCAGTTCTTC. The V call is TRBV7-3, the J call TRBJ2-1; 8 nucleotides align to TRBD2. CDR3 length equals 15 residues. V gave up 3 bases and J gave up 8 bases; unmatched junction bases: 9. Germline CDR1 reads SGHTA; CDR2 reads FQGTGA.

The chain joins TRBV4-2 to TRBJ1-2, with D possibly being TRBD1 (6 bases). Trimming stripped 0 bases from V and 3 bases from J, with 17 bases between. Germline V CDR1 and CDR2: LGHNA, YNFKEQ. The CDR3 sequence is 17 residues long. The CDR3 spells CASSQDQRRAGDYGYTF. The CDR3 DNA reads TGTGCCAGCAGCCAAGATCAGAGGAGGGCAGGGGACTATGGCTACACCTTC.

This clonotype was seen a few times. The rearrangement joins TRBV6-6 to TRBJ2-1; 10 nucleotides line up with TRBD2. The germline V gene encodes CDR1 MNHNY and CDR2 SVGAGI (reference sequence). CDR3 length: 16 residues. The trim removed 0 bases at V and 9 bases at J, leaving 8 bases unmatched. The CDR3 spells CASSYSGSGRSSEQFF. The CDR3 DNA reads as TGTGCCAGCAGTTACTCCGGTAGCGGGAGGAGCAGTGAGCAGTTCTTC.

Many counts were recorded for this clonotype. This chain uses TRBV7-2 with TRBJ1-3; tentative D call: TRBD1 (5 bases). Germline V gene data show CDR1 as SGHTA and CDR2 as FQGNSA. CDR3 size: 15 residues. V was clipped by 2 bases and J by 3 bases, with 11 bases between them. The CDR3 loop reads CASSLLGTHGNTIYF. CDR3 in DNA: TGTGCCAGCAGCTTACTCGGGACTCATGGAAACACCATATATTTT.

Remarks on this clonotype: A much larger clonotype is one base distant, so this may be a read error. This chain connects TRBV5-6 to TRBJ2-7; D remains unclear. The CDR3 length is 12 residues. Trimming left V 4 bases short and J 0 bases short, with 5 bases between. CDR1 SGHDT and CDR2 YYEEEE come from the germline V gene. For the CDR3, the DNA is TGTGCCAGCAGCCCTGCCTCCTACGAGCAGTACTTC. Translating gives CASSPASYEQYF.

This clonotype was detected once. V is TRBV20-1 and J is TRBJ2-5, with 7 bases aligning to TRBD1. The CDR3 consists of 15 residues. V trimming: 5 bases; J trimming: 4 bases; junction bases outside the gene matches: 13. Germline loops: CDR1 DFQATT, CDR2 SNEGSKA (reference sequence). CDR3 sequence: CSARRTRQGSETQYF. Written as DNA, the CDR3 is TGCAGTGCTCGAAGAACGAGACAGGGCTCAGAGACCCAGTACTTC.

This clonotype was seen only a few times. V and J are TRBV20-1 and TRBJ2-7, with 7 bases fitting TRBD2. With 5 bases clipped from V and 2 bases from J, the junction kept 9 bases outside the gene matches. Germline V gene lookup returns CDR1 DFQATT and CDR2 SNEGSKA (reference sequence). The CDR3 runs to 14 residues. In nucleotides, the CDR3 is TGCAGTGCTCGATTAGCGGGTCCTCCCTACGAGCAGTACTTC. Translated, it gives CSARLAGPPYEQYF.

The chain joins TRBV6-2 or TRBV6-3 to TRBJ2-3, with D possibly matching TRBD2 (5 bases). The germline V gene has CDR1 MNHEY and CDR2 SVGEGT. Trimming took 5 bases from V and 6 from J, leaving 12 bases between them. The CDR3 loop spans 13 amino acids. This CDR3 reads CASSPGNGDTQYF. Written as DNA, the CDR3 is TGTGCCAGCAGTCCGGGGAACGGGGATACGCAGTATTTT.

This clonotype was seen more than once but under ten times. The V and J genes are TRBV5-1 and TRBJ2-1; 11 nucleotides agree with TRBD2. In germline, CDR1 is SGHRS, CDR2 YFSETQ. Losses at the gene ends were 6 bases for V and 1 base for J; bases not matched to a gene: 15. The CDR3 is made up of 19 amino acids. For the CDR3, the DNA is TGCGCCAGCAACCCGGGACTAGCGGTTATGGGAGGGTCCTACAATGAGCAGTTCTTC. It encodes CASNPGLAVMGGSYNEQFF.

The table lists this clonotype with a few counts. The chain couples TRBV19 to TRBJ2-1; 8 bases fit TRBD1. The CDR3 extends over 18 amino acids. V lost 2 bases to trimming and J lost 5 bases; unmatched junction nucleotides: 14. Germline-derived CDR1 and CDR2 are LNHDA and SQIVND (reference sequence). The CDR3 coding sequence is TGTGCCAGTAGTATAAATCGTCCGACAGGGGTGGTGAACAATGAGCAGTTCTTC. The encoded protein is CASSINRPTGVVNNEQFF.

This clonotype was found many times. The V gene is TRBV7-2, the J gene TRBJ1-5; 8 bases fit TRBD1. V dropped 0 bases and J dropped 7; count of bases not matched to a gene: 5. The CDR3 consists of 15 residues. Germline V gene sequence: CDR1 SGHTA, CDR2 FQGNSA. The CDR3: CASSLATGEGQPQHF. In nucleotides, the CDR3 is TGTGCCAGCAGCTTAGCGACAGGGGAAGGCCAGCCCCAGCATTTT.

The chain employs TRBV20-1 and TRBJ1-2; possible D gene TRBD1, 6 bases. V lost 1 base, J lost 1 base, and 13 bases lay in between. Germline assignment: CDR1 DFQATT and CDR2 SNEGSKA (reference sequence). CDR3 length equals 15 residues. CDR3 DNA sequence: TGCAGTGCTAGAGTTTGGACAGTCGATAACTATGGCTACACCTTC. Encoded protein: CSARVWTVDNYGYTF.

The rearrangement links TRBV20-1 to TRBJ2-7, with D possibly being TRBD2 (6 bases). Trimming stripped 3 bases from V and 0 bases from J, with 15 bases between. Germline V gene sequence: CDR1 DFQATT, CDR2 SNEGSKA (reference sequence). The CDR3 runs to 15 residues. Written as DNA, the CDR3 is TGCAGTGCTAGGCGGGACTTCGAAAGCTCCTACGAGCAGTACTTC. This translates into CSARRDFESSYEQYF.

This clonotype was recorded many times. V usage is TRBV28 and J usage is TRBJ2-7; D is perhaps TRBD1 or TRBD2 (5 bases each). V was trimmed by 6 bases and J by 3 bases, leaving 21 bases between them. The CDR3 spans 16 residues. CDR1 is MDHEN, CDR2 SYDVKM, per germline. The CDR3, as DNA: TGTGCCAGCAGGACCTTAACAGGCATAGGACTCTACGAGCAGTACTTC. Its protein is CASRTLTGIGLYEQYF.

This clonotype was observed a handful of times. The gene calls are TRBV6-6 and TRBJ2-1, with 7 bases identical to TRBD2. This CDR3 region has 14 residues. Germline values: CDR1 MNHNY, CDR2 SVGAGI (reference sequence). V was clipped by 4 bases and J by 7 bases; unmatched bases: 7. The CDR3 loop reads CASSSDGGINEQFF. CDR3 in DNA: TGTGCCAGCAGTTCAGACGGGGGGATTAATGAGCAGTTCTTC.

The table lists this clonotype with many counts. The CDR3 region has the DNA TGTGCCAGCAGCTTAGAGGGAAGAGGAAGAGATACGCAGTATTTT. This gives the protein CASSLEGRGRDTQYF. This chain connects TRBV7-2 to TRBJ2-3; D unclear. Germline-derived CDR1 and CDR2 are SGHTA and FQGNSA. Trimming shortened V by 1 base and J by 5 bases, and 13 bases separated the two germline ends. The length of the CDR3 is 15 residues.

There are a few counts of this clonotype. The J gene is TRBJ2-1, the V gene TRBV11-3; 7 bases align to TRBD2. The V gene end was trimmed by 4 bases and the J gene end by 0 bases; junction bases not matched to a gene: 6. The V gene's germline CDR1 is SGHNT and CDR2 YENEEA. The CDR3 runs to 16 residues. CDR3 region: CASSWLGGGSYNEQFF. CDR3 bases: TGTGCCAGCAGCTGGTTGGGCGGGGGCTCCTACAATGAGCAGTTCTTC.